These 17 T cell receptor beta chains were all obtained from the same sample, sequenced in a study of CXCR3-negative and CXCR3-positive naive CD8 T cells. Findings and caveats of the study: The study found more hydrophobic TRB CDR3s in CXCR3-positive naive cells than in CXCR3-negative naive cells.

Their antigens remain unidentified. UMI-labeled 5' RACE TRB cDNA libraries were prepared from the cells. For each CDR3 protein, TCRdb gives one entry from its re-call of the 5' RACE reads, without DNA. The listing contains 150,000 or so distinct CDR3 sequences. The sample comprised naive CXCR3+ CD8+ T cells from blood. Subset here: CD45RO-CCR7+CD27+CD95- naive CD8+ T cells expressing CXCR3 (TNR3+). The receptors here all came from a human donor in good health. Some clones in this sample may be carry-over from other donors' samples.

The chain uses TRBV7-8 and TRBJ1-1; TCRdb picks TRBD1, but there is no DNA to check that call. CDR1 is SGHVS, CDR2 FQNEAQ, per germline. The CDR3 extends over 17 amino acids. CDR3 loop: CASSSSDRGGRNTEAFF.

The rearrangement uses TRBV4-3 and TRBJ2-5. The germline V gene has CDR1 LGHNA and CDR2 YSLEER. The CDR3 consists of 11 residues. The CDR3 loop is CASSRGSTQYF.

The chain couples TRBV15 to TRBJ2-3; no DNA is available, so the TRBD1 call from TCRdb remains unchecked. Looked up from germline, CDR1 is LNHNV and CDR2 is YYDKDF (reference sequence). The CDR3 length is 16 residues. CDR3 sequence: CATSRNRGIYTDTQYF.

V gene TRBV9 combines with J gene TRBJ2-7; with no DNA, the TCRdb D assignment of TRBD2 cannot be verified. From germline, CDR1 is SGDLS and CDR2 YYNGEE. The CDR3 spans 15 residues. CDR3 amino acids: CASSVGGGRLSEQYF.

The V call is TRBV5-1, the J call TRBJ1-1; TCRdb proposes TRBD1, but this gene call is untestable without DNA. The germline V gene encodes CDR1 SGHRS and CDR2 YFSETQ. This CDR3 has 15 amino acids. Here the CDR3 reads CASSLIGQMNTEAFF.

V gene TRBV7-9 combines with J gene TRBJ2-2; TCRdb returns TRBD1, unconfirmable since there is no DNA. From germline, CDR1 is SEHNR and CDR2 FQNEAQ (reference sequence). The CDR3 runs 17 residues. The CDR3 here is CASSTPRAGINTGELFF.

This chain joins TRBV21-1 and TRBJ2-7; lacking DNA, the TRBD1 call made by TCRdb goes unchecked. TRBV21-1 is tagged as a pseudogene. CDR3 length: 14 residues. CDR3 in amino acids: CASSTGDGAYEQYF.

The chain has TRBV29-1 and TRBJ1-4; the D call of TRBD1 rests on TCRdb alone, since no DNA is present to check it. The CDR3 runs 13 residues. The germline CDR1 and CDR2 sequences are SQVTM and ANQGSEA. The CDR3 spells CSVEAGELEKLFF.

V and J are TRBV15 and TRBJ1-4; checking the TCRdb D call of TRBD1 is not possible without DNA. This CDR3 comprises 12 residues. Germline V gene data show CDR1 as LNHNV and CDR2 as YYDKDF (reference sequence). The chain's CDR3 is CATSRVDRLQRF. Complete variable domain (other parts from reference TRBV15 and TRBJ1-4): DAMVIQNPRYQVTQFGKPVTLSCSQTLNHNVMYWYQQKSSQAPKLLFHYYDKDFNNEADTPDNFQSRRPNTSFCFLDIRSPGLGDTAMYLCATSRVDRLQRFGSGTQLSVL.

The J gene is TRBJ1-1, the V gene TRBV7-9; no DNA is available, so the TRBD1 call from TCRdb remains unchecked. Germline lookup yields CDR1 SEHNR and CDR2 FQNEAQ (reference sequence). This CDR3 is built from 14 residues. The CDR3 protein is CASSPGRLDTEAFF.

The V gene is TRBV9, the J gene TRBJ2-2. Germline V lookup: CDR1 SGDLS, CDR2 YYNGEE. The CDR3 contains 13 residues. This CDR3 is CASSVLLTGELFF.

The rearrangement links TRBV29-1 to TRBJ2-1. The length of the CDR3 is 13 residues. Germline V gene lookup returns CDR1 SQVTM and CDR2 ANQGSEA. CDR3 sequence: CSVHDSAYREQFF.

The genes are TRBV7-8 and TRBJ2-7. The CDR3 is 15 amino acids. Per germline, CDR1 SGHVS and CDR2 FQNEAQ. This chain's CDR3 is CASSLRRTTTYEQYF.

V and J are TRBV29-1 and TRBJ2-7. In germline, CDR1 is SQVTM, CDR2 ANQGSEA. The length of the CDR3 is 11 residues. CDR3 sequence reads: CSARAAYEQYF.

The V gene is TRBV20-1, the J gene TRBJ2-7; as DNA is missing, the TRBD1 call by TCRdb cannot be tested. Germline V gene data show CDR1 as DFQATT and CDR2 as SNEGSKA (reference sequence). This CDR3 contains 15 residues. The CDR3 sequence is CSARDWDRGIYEQYF.

The gene calls are TRBV5-1 and TRBJ1-2; TCRdb proposes TRBD1, but this gene call is untestable without DNA. Germline CDR1 reads SGHRS; CDR2 reads YFSETQ. The CDR3 runs to 16 residues. CDR3 in amino acids: CASSFIQQGNDYGYTF.

The chain carries TRBV10-3 and TRBJ2-3; TCRdb's D gene call, TRBD2, goes unchecked for lack of DNA. This CDR3 comprises 17 residues. Germline lookup yields CDR1 ENHRY and CDR2 SYGVKD. CDR3 loop: CAISDGATSGSTDTQYF.